A single sample gave rise to the 14 T cell receptor beta chains below, sequenced in a study of OX40 agonist ivuxolimab in advanced cancers. Data came from immunoSEQ multiplex PCR; TCRdb stores just in-frame clones and leaves some out. The sample includes roughly 100,000 clones, less than 85% of them seen just once. The input for sequencing was CD4+ or CD8+ T cells sorted from blood, taken in a trial of the OX40 agonist ivuxolimab. All receptors come from an adult with an advanced solid tumor such as melanoma, head and neck, liver or kidney cancer.

The rearrangement joins TRBV28 to TRBJ2-7; 9 bases match TRBD1. This CDR3 spans 15 amino acids. V lost 4 bases and J lost 4; bases outside the gene matches: 8. Looked up from germline, CDR1 is MDHEN and CDR2 is SYDVKM. In DNA, the CDR3 is TGTGCCAGCAGTTCCCACAGGGGGCGCGGGTACGAGCAGTACTTC. This sequence encodes CASSSHRGRGYEQYF.

The chain is built from TRBV21-1 and TRBJ1-5; the D call TRBD1 from the table was never checked on the DNA. TRBV21-1 counts as a pseudogene. CDR3 length equals 15 residues. The CDR3 bases are TGTGCCAGCAGCAATAGGACAGGTAGCAATCAGCCCCAGCATTTT. Translating it yields CASSNRTGSNQPQHF.

Here the CDR3 reads CASSPKTGQSGGYTF. The CDR3 DNA reads TGTGCCAGCAGCCCAAAGACAGGACAGTCGGGCGGCTACACCTTC. This chain uses TRBV4-2 with TRBJ1-2, with D perhaps matching TRBD1 (6 bases). The germline V gene encodes CDR1 LGHNA and CDR2 YNFKEQ. CDR3 length equals 15 residues. The V end lost 4 bases, the J end lost 8 bases, and 20 bases lay between the germline ends.

This rearrangement joins TRBV27 to TRBJ1-4; no definite D call. Germline V gene data show CDR1 as MNHEY and CDR2 as SMNVEV (reference sequence). V was pared by 5 bases and J by 0 bases, with 10 bases between. The CDR3 has 15 residues. Written as DNA, the CDR3 is TGTGCCAGCAGTGTTCAGCGTGCAACTAATGAAAAACTGTTTTTT. This gives the protein CASSVQRATNEKLFF.

This chain links TRBV7-2 with TRBJ2-2, with 10 bases aligning to TRBD1. CDR3 size: 16 residues. CDR1 is SGHTA, CDR2 FQGNSA, per germline. Unmatched junction bases numbered 12, after V lost 7 bases and J lost 7 bases. The CDR3 loop reads CASILDRGPEIGELFF. The CDR3 DNA reads as TGTGCCAGCATCCTAGACAGGGGGCCTGAAATCGGGGAGCTGTTTTTT.

V usage is TRBV6-5 and J usage is TRBJ2-3; D not resolved. Trimming left V 8 bases short and J 5 bases short, with 14 bases between. This CDR3 comprises 13 residues. Per germline, CDR1 MNHEY and CDR2 SVGAGI. The CDR3 loop reads CASLQRTGDTQYF. DNA of the CDR3: TGTGCCAGCCTCCAGCGAACGGGAGATACGCAGTATTTT.

This sequence joins TRBV6-1 and TRBJ2-7, with TRBD1 matching over 9 bases. The V segment lost 6 bases and the J segment 3 bases; nucleotides outside the gene matches: 6. This CDR3 has 14 residues. Germline V gene lookup returns CDR1 MNHNS and CDR2 SASEGT. CDR3 bases: TGTGCCAGCAGCAGGACAGGGGTTGTCTACGAGCAGTACTTC. Translated, it gives CASSRTGVVYEQYF.

The chain recombines TRBV9 with TRBJ1-2; D gene uncertain. This CDR3 has 14 residues. Per the germline V gene, CDR1 is SGDLS and CDR2 is YYNGEE. V was trimmed by 0 bases and J by 4 bases, leaving 10 bases between them. This CDR3 reads CASSVGKAGYGYTF. The CDR3 coding sequence is TGTGCCAGCAGCGTAGGTAAGGCCGGCTATGGCTACACCTTC.

V usage is TRBV18 and J usage is TRBJ2-5; tentatively, D is TRBD2 (6 bases). The CDR3 runs 16 residues. Trimming took 2 bases from V and 2 from J, leaving 15 bases between them. CDR1 and CDR2 (germline): KGHSH, LQKENI. CDR3 sequence reads: CASSPAGGYKQETQYF. In DNA form, the CDR3 reads TGTGCCAGCTCACCAGCAGGAGGGTACAAGCAAGAGACCCAGTACTTC.

The V and J genes are TRBV19 and TRBJ2-7; D is perhaps TRBD2 (5 bases). V was shortened by 5 bases and J by 6 bases, with 17 bases between the two germline ends. Per germline, CDR1 LNHDA and CDR2 SQIVND (reference sequence). The CDR3 is made up of 14 amino acids. CDR3 loop: CASSFRRDFPEQYF. The CDR3 nucleotides are TGTGCCAGTAGTTTCCGACGGGATTTCCCCGAGCAGTACTTC.

The chain uses TRBV15 and TRBJ2-5; 7 bases are a match to TRBD1. The germline gives CDR1 LNHNV, CDR2 YYDKDF (reference sequence). CDR3 size: 16 residues. V dropped 0 bases and J dropped 2; count of bases not matched to a gene: 6. CDR3 sequence: CATSRDPGQTQETQYF. DNA for the CDR3: TGTGCCACCAGCAGAGATCCGGGACAGACACAAGAGACCCAGTACTTC.

This clone was detected a few times. V usage is TRBV5-1 and J usage is TRBJ2-5; D gene uncertain. The V gene's germline CDR1 is SGHRS and CDR2 YFSETQ. The CDR3 spans 13 residues. V was clipped by 3 bases and J by 0 bases, with 6 bases between them. CDR3 in amino acids: CASSYLNQETQYF. The CDR3 DNA follows: TGCGCCAGCAGCTACCTCAACCAAGAGACCCAGTACTTC.

J is TRBJ2-5 and V is TRBV7-9; 13 nucleotides line up with TRBD2. V lost 4 bases and J lost 1; bases outside the gene matches: 3. CDR3 length: 16 residues. Germline V CDR1 and CDR2: SEHNR, FQNEAQ (reference sequence). The CDR3 coding sequence is TGTGCCAGCAGCTCGGGACTAGCGGGAATCCAAGAGACCCAGTACTTC. Protein: CASSSGLAGIQETQYF. The entire variable domain, with the rest obtained from reference TRBV7-9 and TRBJ2-5, is as follows: DTGVSQNPRHKITKRGQNVTFRCDPISEHNRLYWYRQTLGQGPEFLTYFQNEAQLEKSRLLSDRFSAERPKGSFSTLEIQRTEQGDSAMYLCASSSGLAGIQETQYFGPGTRLLVL.

The V gene is TRBV19, the J gene TRBJ2-4, with D perhaps being TRBD1 or TRBD2 (5 bases each). The CDR3 consists of 15 residues. The germline V gene encodes CDR1 LNHDA and CDR2 SQIVND (reference sequence). Trimming shortened V by 3 bases and J by 13 bases, and 22 bases separated the two germline ends. This CDR3 is CASSIGRRRQRLQYF. Here the CDR3 DNA reads TGTGCCAGTAGTATCGGGCGACGGAGACAGCGGCTCCAGTACTTC.